Detailed here is one T cell receptor (beta chain). Per the original methods: Reference gene primer amplification gave estimated nucleated cell counts. Only in-frame clones appear in the TCRdb table, and some are missing; sequencing was by immunoSEQ multiplex PCR. V and J calls and clone size are given by that table; D and trimming were obtained from the DNA. The profile shows a few hundred thousand clones, 85% to 90% of them singletons. The entry originates in a study of blood T cell repertoires in COVID-19. Looking at the study overall: PBMCs, B-cell-depleted T cells, or T cells provided the cDNA or gDNA that made up the material.

Sequencing input: PBMCs or T cells enriched from blood (not recorded which). This TCR was recovered from a woman aged 40 to 49 who had recovered from COVID-19.

The CDR3 here is CASSSGRGTGHPGYTF. CDR3 DNA: TGTGCCAGCAGTTCGGGCCGGGGGACCGGACACCCTGGCTACACCTTC. The chain is built from TRBV27 and TRBJ1-2; D is perhaps TRBD1 (5 bases). The CDR3 has 16 amino acids. The germline V gene encodes CDR1 MNHEY and CDR2 SMNVEV (reference sequence). V lost 4 bases and J lost 7, with 22 bases in between.